One T cell receptor beta chain is described in this entry. The authors built bulk TCR libraries by previously described methods with listed TCR primers. In TCRdb, the PCR reads were re-called with MiXCR into one record per CDR3 protein. The sample has some 650,000 distinct CDR3 sequences, just under 20% seen once; the top ten hold 0.75% to 0.95%. Sorted naive CD8 T cells, roughly 19,000 to 1,100,000, were sequenced from 10%, 30% or 50% RNA. Naive CD8 T cells were sorted, and the gate applied was CD8+CD4-CCR7+CD45RA+. V lost 0 bases, J lost 2 bases, and 20 bases lay in between. Germline V lookup: CDR1 DFQATT, CDR2 SNEGSKA (reference sequence). CDR3 length: 18 residues. This specimen belongs to a study of molecular identifiers for immune sequencing clone quantification. Study-wide background: Four of five splits of RNA from roughly 20,000 or 100,000 naive CD8 cells were sequenced in replicates.

The sample taken for sequencing was naive CD8+ T cells from blood, with Jurkat cell RNA spiked in. Noted subset: FACS-sorted CD8+CD4-CCR7+CD45RA+ naive T cells. V gene TRBV20-1 combines with J gene TRBJ2-1; weak D call: TRBD2 (6 bases). This clonotype originated in a human donor in good health. Some libraries in this study had Jurkat cell RNA spiked in. CDR3 residues: CSARDSGVVADPYNEQFF. DNA for the CDR3: TGCAGTGCTAGAGATAGTGGGGTCGTAGCGGACCCCTACAATGAGCAGTTCTTC.